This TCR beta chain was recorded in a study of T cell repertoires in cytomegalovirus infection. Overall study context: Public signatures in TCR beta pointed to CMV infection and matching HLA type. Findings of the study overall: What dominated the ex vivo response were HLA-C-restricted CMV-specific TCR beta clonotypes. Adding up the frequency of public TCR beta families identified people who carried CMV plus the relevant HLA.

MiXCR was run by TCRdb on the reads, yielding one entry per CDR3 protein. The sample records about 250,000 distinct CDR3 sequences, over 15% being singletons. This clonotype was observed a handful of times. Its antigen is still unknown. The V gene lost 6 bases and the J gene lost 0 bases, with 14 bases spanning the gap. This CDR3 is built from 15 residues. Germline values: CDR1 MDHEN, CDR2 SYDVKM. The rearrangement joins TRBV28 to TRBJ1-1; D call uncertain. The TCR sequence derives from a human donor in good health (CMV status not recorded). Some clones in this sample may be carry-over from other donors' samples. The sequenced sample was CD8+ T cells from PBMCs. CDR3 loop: CASRRFGTVNTEAFF. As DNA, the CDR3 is TGTGCCAGCAGGCGGTTCGGAACCGTGAACACTGAAGCTTTCTTT.